One and the same sample provided the 20 T cell receptor beta chains below, sequenced in a study of T cells in Graves' hyperthyroidism and ophthalmopathy. From RNA transcripts, TCR beta CDR3 regions were amplified. Initially, a first-round RT-PCR of the TCR CDR3 employed the HTBI primer set. TCRdb analysed the multiplex PCR reads with MiXCR anew, one entry per CDR3 protein. This table holds around 700,000 distinct CDR3 sequences, over 15% found once. Source material: blood. All receptors come from a woman in her forties or fifties with Graves' hyperthyroidism that later progressed to Graves' ophthalmopathy.

This clonotype was recorded many times. At one of its ends the junction is not consistent with the germline gene, which may arise from a read error. V usage is TRBV12-3 or TRBV12-4 and J usage is TRBJ2-1; 13 bases fit TRBD2. The CDR3 sequence is 16 residues long. The CDR3 DNA follows: TGTGCCAGCACTTTAACGACTAGCGGGGGGAGACATGAGCAGTTCTTC. Translating it yields CASTLTTSGGRHEQFF.

The chain recombines TRBV3-1 with TRBJ2-2, with D maybe TRBD1 (6 bases). CDR3 size: 14 residues. The V and J ends lost 0 bases and 5 bases respectively, with 7 bases between them. Germline assignment: CDR1 LGHDT and CDR2 YNNKEL (reference sequence). CDR3 residues: CASSQEDRTGELFF. The DNA of the CDR3 is TGTGCCAGCAGCCAAGAGGACAGAACCGGGGAGCTGTTTTTT.

This clonotype came up a few times. The chain is built from TRBV7-9 and TRBJ1-2; no clear D. The germline V gene encodes CDR1 SEHNR and CDR2 FQNEAQ (reference sequence). Between the trimmed V and J ends, which lost 1 base and 8 bases, there was a span of 8 bases. CDR3 length: 12 residues. Here the CDR3 reads CASSLVGVGYTF. The CDR3 coding sequence is TGTGCCAGCAGCTTAGTAGGAGTAGGCTACACCTTC.

The chain links TRBV20-1 to TRBJ2-1; D may be TRBD1 or TRBD2 (5 bases each). Germline CDR1 reads DFQATT; CDR2 reads SNEGSKA (reference sequence). V lost 6 bases, J lost 9 bases, and 12 bases lay in between. The CDR3 length is 11 residues. The CDR3: CSAPGRPEQFF. CDR3 in DNA: TGCAGTGCCCCGGGACGGCCTGAGCAGTTCTTC.

V usage is TRBV19 and J usage is TRBJ2-3; no clear D. This CDR3 comprises 15 residues. In germline, CDR1 is LNHDA, CDR2 SQIVND (reference sequence). Between the trimmed V and J ends, which lost 5 bases and 1 base, there was a span of 13 bases. The CDR3 protein is CASSRLSGRTDTQYF. The CDR3, as DNA: TGTGCCAGTAGTCGCCTGAGTGGACGCACAGATACGCAGTATTTT. Full variable domain (outside the CDR3, taken from reference TRBV19 and TRBJ2-3): DGGITQSPKYLFRKEGQNVTLSCEQNLNHDAMYWYRQDPGQGLRLIYYSQIVNDFQKGDIAEGYSVSREKKESFPLTVTSAQKNPTAFYLCASSRLSGRTDTQYFGPGTRLTVL.

Many counts were recorded for this clonotype. The V gene is TRBV20-1, the J gene TRBJ1-6; D uncertain. This CDR3 comprises 15 residues. Deletions cut 6 bases from V and 5 bases from J, with 17 bases between. The germline V gene has CDR1 DFQATT and CDR2 SNEGSKA (reference sequence). The CDR3 sequence: CSALHRESNNSPLHF. The CDR3, as DNA: TGCAGTGCCCTACACCGGGAGAGCAATAATTCACCCCTCCACTTT.

The V call is TRBV12-3 or TRBV12-4, the J call TRBJ1-5; possibly TRBD1 for D (5 bases). Between the trimmed V and J ends, which lost 0 bases and 15 bases, there was a span of 15 bases. The CDR3 is 13 residues long. The CDR3 sequence is CASSLAGSGHRHF. The CDR3 nucleotides are TGTGCCAGCAGTTTAGCTGGGTCAGGGCACCGGCATTTT.

This clonotype was counted many times. The chain recombines TRBV24-1 with TRBJ2-7; 8 nucleotides line up with TRBD1. The CDR3 sequence is 18 residues long. CDR1 and CDR2 from the germline V gene are KGHDR and SFDVKD. The ends lost 4 bases at V and 1 base at J; junction bases unmatched: 14. The CDR3 reads CATSDHNDRTGRSYEQYF. The CDR3 DNA reads as TGTGCCACCAGTGACCACAATGATAGGACAGGGAGGTCCTACGAGCAGTACTTC.

This clonotype was counted at least ten times. The J gene is TRBJ2-7, the V gene TRBV20-1; 10 bases are shared with TRBD1. Germline V gene sequence: CDR1 DFQATT, CDR2 SNEGSKA (reference sequence). V shed 7 bases, J shed 5 bases, and the junction held 5 bases outside the gene matches. The CDR3 is 12 residues long. The chain's CDR3 is CSGGQGPHEQYF. CDR3 DNA sequence: TGCAGTGGGGGACAGGGGCCCCACGAGCAGTACTTC.

The chain couples TRBV5-1 to TRBJ1-6; 9 bases are a match to TRBD1. Germline assignment: CDR1 SGHRS and CDR2 YFSETQ. The CDR3 totals 20 residues. V lost 1 base to trimming and J lost 1 base; unmatched junction nucleotides: 12. The CDR3 here is CASSLFDRGGVMSYNSPLHF. CDR3 in DNA: TGCGCCAGCAGCTTGTTCGACAGGGGGGGTGTTATGTCCTATAATTCACCCCTCCACTTT.

This clonotype was observed many times. This sequence joins TRBV30 and TRBJ2-5; D unresolved. Deletions cut 0 bases from V and 0 bases from J, with 23 bases between. Per germline, CDR1 GTSNPN and CDR2 SVGIG (reference sequence). The CDR3 consists of 19 residues. Here the CDR3 DNA reads TGTGCCTGGAGTGTACGGCGGATTTGGTCTGCACAGTACCAAGAGACCCAGTACTTC. Translating gives CAWSVRRIWSAQYQETQYF.

The sample holds a few counts of this clonotype. The CDR3 loop is CASSVQGVSYNEQFF. In DNA form, the CDR3 reads TGTGCCAGCAGCGTCCAAGGGGTTTCCTACAATGAGCAGTTCTTC. This chain joins TRBV9 and TRBJ2-1; maybe TRBD1 (5 bases). Germline CDR1 is SGDLS and CDR2 is YYNGEE. CDR3 length equals 15 residues. The V and J ends lost 2 bases and 1 base respectively, with 10 bases between them.

The gene calls are TRBV6-6 and TRBJ1-6; the D is unclear. The CDR3 runs to 19 residues. The germline CDR1 and CDR2 sequences are MNHNY and SVGAGI (reference sequence). Trimming removed 0 bases from V and 7 bases from J, with 22 bases in between. CDR3 amino acids: CASSYSKLSSEILNSPLHF. In DNA form, the CDR3 reads TGTGCCAGCAGTTACTCGAAATTATCGTCCGAGATATTAAATTCACCCCTCCACTTT.

This clonotype has a count of ten or more. The chain combines TRBV6-1 with TRBJ1-1; D is uncertain. The germline V and J ends were trimmed by 7 bases and 4 bases, with 19 bases remaining between them. The CDR3 runs 15 residues. CDR1 is MNHNS and CDR2 is SASEGT in the germline V gene. The CDR3 bases are TGTGCCAGCATTGGGAGTACTGGGCCGGGCACTGAAGCTTTCTTT. Encoded protein: CASIGSTGPGTEAFF.

The J gene is TRBJ2-2, the V gene TRBV12-3 or TRBV12-4, with 8 bases identical to TRBD2. The CDR3 is 14 residues long. Trimming took 7 bases from V and 5 from J; bases not matched to a gene: 6. CDR3 sequence (DNA): TGTGCCAGCACGACTAGCGCTAGGACCGGGGAGCTGTTTTTT. It codes for CASTTSARTGELFF.

This clonotype was found many times. V gene TRBV7-9 combines with J gene TRBJ2-5, with D maybe TRBD1 (6 bases). Per the germline V gene, CDR1 is SEHNR and CDR2 is FQNEAQ (reference sequence). This CDR3 comprises 13 residues. V lost 6 bases to trimming and J lost 5 bases, with 13 bases between them. Written as DNA, the CDR3 is TGTGCCAGCAGGAGGACAGAGGGGGAGACCCAGTACTTC. Translation: CASRRTEGETQYF.

Many counts were recorded for this clonotype. This chain joins TRBV20-1 and TRBJ1-1; possibly TRBD1 for D (5 bases). This CDR3 comprises 15 residues. Germline V gives CDR1 DFQATT, CDR2 SNEGSKA (reference sequence). V was cut by 5 bases and J by 3 bases, with 19 bases left in between. In nucleotides, the CDR3 is TGCAGTGCTGGAACACCGGGACCAGGGTACACTGAAGCTTTCTTT. It encodes CSAGTPGPGYTEAFF.

This clonotype showed up just a few times. The gene calls are TRBV5-1 and TRBJ2-2; either TRBD1 or TRBD2 may fit D (5 bases each). V lost 8 bases and J lost 0, with 14 bases in between. The CDR3 totals 15 residues. Germline loops: CDR1 SGHRS, CDR2 YFSETQ. CDR3 residues: CASTSGHTNTGELFF. CDR3 DNA sequence: TGCGCCAGTACTAGTGGACACACGAACACCGGGGAGCTGTTTTTT.

This clonotype was counted many times. The CDR3, as DNA: TGTGCCAGCAGTGAAGCGGCAGGCCCGGCGGCCCCCATCTACGAGCAGTACTTC. Its translation: CASSEAAGPAAPIYEQYF. The rearrangement uses TRBV6-1 and TRBJ2-7, with D hard to call. CDR1 and CDR2 from the germline V gene are MNHNS and SASEGT. V was trimmed by 0 bases and J by 3 bases, leaving 21 bases between them. This CDR3 has 18 amino acids.

V usage is TRBV18 and J usage is TRBJ1-6; 9 nucleotides match TRBD1. This CDR3 region has 14 residues. Germline CDR1 KGHSH, CDR2 LQKENI. The V and J ends lost 3 bases and 13 bases, in that order; junction bases with no gene match: 7. The CDR3 reads CASSPLRDREPLHF. The CDR3, as DNA: TGTGCCAGCTCACCTTTGCGGGACAGGGAGCCCCTCCACTTT.